This T cell receptor beta chain was retrieved from a study of blood T cell repertoires in COVID-19. The CDR3 is 15 amino acids. The ends lost 0 bases at V and 8 bases at J; junction bases unmatched: 10. The germline V gene encodes CDR1 SGHRS and CDR2 YFSETQ. Assay used: immunoSEQ multiplex PCR; TCRdb lists only in-frame clones, some missing. The sample has 90,000 or so clones, over 80% seen once. The chain recombines TRBV5-1 with TRBJ1-2, with 7 bases aligning to TRBD1. Source material: peripheral blood. This sequence was found in a man older than 75 with acute or convalescent COVID-19. The CDR3 DNA sequence: TGCGCCAGCAGCTTGGTGACAGGGAGGATGGAGGGCTACACCTTC. Protein product: CASSLVTGRMEGYTF.